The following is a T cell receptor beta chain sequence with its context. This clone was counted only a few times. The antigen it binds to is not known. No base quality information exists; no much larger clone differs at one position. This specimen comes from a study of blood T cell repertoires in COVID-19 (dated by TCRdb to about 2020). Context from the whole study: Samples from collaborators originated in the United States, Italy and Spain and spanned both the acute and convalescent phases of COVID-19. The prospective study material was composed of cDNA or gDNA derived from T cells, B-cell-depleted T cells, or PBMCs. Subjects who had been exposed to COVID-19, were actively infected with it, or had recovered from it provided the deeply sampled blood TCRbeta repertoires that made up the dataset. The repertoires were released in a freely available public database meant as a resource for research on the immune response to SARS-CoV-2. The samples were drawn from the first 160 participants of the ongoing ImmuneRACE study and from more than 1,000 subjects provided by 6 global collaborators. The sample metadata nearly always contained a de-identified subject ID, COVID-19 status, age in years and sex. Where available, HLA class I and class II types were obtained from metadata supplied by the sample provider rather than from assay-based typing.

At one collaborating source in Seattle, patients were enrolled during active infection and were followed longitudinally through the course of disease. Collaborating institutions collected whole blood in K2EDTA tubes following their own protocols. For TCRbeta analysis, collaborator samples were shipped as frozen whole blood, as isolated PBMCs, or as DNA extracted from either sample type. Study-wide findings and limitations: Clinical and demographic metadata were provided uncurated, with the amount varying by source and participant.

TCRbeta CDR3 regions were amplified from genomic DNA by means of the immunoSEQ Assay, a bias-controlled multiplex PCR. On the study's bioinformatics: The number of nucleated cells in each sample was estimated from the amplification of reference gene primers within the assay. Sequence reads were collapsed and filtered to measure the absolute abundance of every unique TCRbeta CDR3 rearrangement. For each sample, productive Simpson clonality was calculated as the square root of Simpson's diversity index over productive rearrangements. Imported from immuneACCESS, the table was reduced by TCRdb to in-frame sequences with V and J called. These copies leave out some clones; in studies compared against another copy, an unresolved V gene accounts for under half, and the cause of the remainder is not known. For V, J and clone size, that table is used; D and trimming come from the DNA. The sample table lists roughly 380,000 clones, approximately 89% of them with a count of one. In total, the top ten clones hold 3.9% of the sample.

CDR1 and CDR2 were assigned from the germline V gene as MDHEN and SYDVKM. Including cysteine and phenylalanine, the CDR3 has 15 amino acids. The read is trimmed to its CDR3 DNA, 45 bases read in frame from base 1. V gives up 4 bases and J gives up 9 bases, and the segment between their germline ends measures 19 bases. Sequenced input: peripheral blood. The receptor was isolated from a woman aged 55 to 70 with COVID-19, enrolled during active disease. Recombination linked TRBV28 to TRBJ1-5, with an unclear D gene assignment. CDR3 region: CASSSDSSSDLPQHF. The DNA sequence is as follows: TGTGCCAGCAGTTCCGACTCCTCATCGGATCTGCCCCAGCATTTT.